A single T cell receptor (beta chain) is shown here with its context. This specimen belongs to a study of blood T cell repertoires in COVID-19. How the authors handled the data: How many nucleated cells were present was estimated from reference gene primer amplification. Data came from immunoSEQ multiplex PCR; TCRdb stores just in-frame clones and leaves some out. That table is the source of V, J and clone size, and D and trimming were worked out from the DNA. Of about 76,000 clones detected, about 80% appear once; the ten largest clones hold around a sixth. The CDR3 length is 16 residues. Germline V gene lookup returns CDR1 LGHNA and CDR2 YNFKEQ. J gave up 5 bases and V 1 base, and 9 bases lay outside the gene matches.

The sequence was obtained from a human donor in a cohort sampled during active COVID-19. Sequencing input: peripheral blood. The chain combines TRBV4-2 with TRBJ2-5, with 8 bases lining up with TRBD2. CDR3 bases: TGTGCCAGCAGCCAAGTGGGGACTAGTCGCGCGGAGACCCAGTACTTC. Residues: CASSQVGTSRAETQYF.